These 31 T cell receptor beta chains originate from one sample sequenced in a study of T cell responses to AZD1222 COVID-19 vaccine. Using immunoSEQ multiplex PCR, the repertoire was profiled, and TCRdb retains in-frame clones only, with some absent. The table shows fewer than 150,000 clones, with around nine tenths occurring only once. This sample comprised peripheral blood, obtained 28 days after the second AZD1222 dose. The receptors originated from an adult who received the AZD1222 COVID-19 vaccine.

V and J are TRBV19 and TRBJ1-2, with D unresolved. The CDR3 is 14 amino acids. Germline assignment: CDR1 LNHDA and CDR2 SQIVND (reference sequence). V shed 5 bases and J shed 8 bases, with 18 bases lying between them. The CDR3 protein is CASSPDRSHQGYTF. CDR3 sequence (DNA): TGTGCCAGTAGTCCCGACCGGTCCCATCAGGGCTACACCTTC.

V usage is TRBV7-8 and J usage is TRBJ2-6; D gene unclear. Germline CDR1 SGHVS, CDR2 FQNEAQ. This CDR3 is 14 amino acids long. The germline V and J ends were trimmed by 6 bases and 0 bases, with 6 bases remaining between them. The CDR3 coding sequence is TGTGCCAGCAGTACGGACTCTGGGGCCAACGTCCTGACTTTC. Translating it yields CASSTDSGANVLTF.

This clone was counted between two and nine times. The rearrangement joins TRBV21-1 to TRBJ1-2. TRBV21-1 is labeled a pseudogene. This CDR3 contains 13 residues. CDR3 region: CASTRPRSHGYTF. Here the CDR3 DNA reads TGTGCCAGCACCCGTCCGAGGTCTCACGGCTACACCTTC.

This rearrangement joins TRBV5-4 to TRBJ2-2, with D perhaps given as TRBD1 or TRBD2 (6 bases each). Germline V gene sequence: CDR1 SGHNT, CDR2 YYREEE (reference sequence). Trimming cost V 10 bases and J 3 bases, with 16 bases left between them. The CDR3 spans 14 residues. For the CDR3, the DNA is TGTGCCTCCCATCTGGGGGGCGACACCGGGGAGCTGTTTTTT. It yields the protein CASHLGGDTGELFF.

The chain recombines TRBV29-1 with TRBJ1-6, with D possibly TRBD1 on 6 matching bases. Trimming removed 6 bases from V and 8 bases from J, with 14 bases in between. CDR3 length equals 13 residues. Germline V gene sequence: CDR1 SQVTM, CDR2 ANQGSEA. CDR3 amino acids: CSVRTNRDSPLHF. The CDR3 DNA reads TGCAGCGTACGCACCAACAGGGATTCACCCCTCCACTTT. Based on the CDR3 plus reference TRBV29-1 and TRBJ1-6, the full variable domain is SAVISQKPSRDICQRGTSLTIQCQVDSQVTMMFWYRQQPGQSLTLIATANQGSEATYESGFVIDKFPISRPNLTFSTLTVSNMSPEDSSIYLCSVRTNRDSPLHFGNGTRLTVT.

V is TRBV5-8 and J is TRBJ2-1; 7 nucleotides align to TRBD2. The V gene end was trimmed by 0 bases and the J gene end by 4 bases; junction bases not matched to a gene: 4. Germline V gene sequence: CDR1 SGHTS, CDR2 YDEGEE. This CDR3 is 15 amino acids long. The CDR3 nucleotides are TGTGCCAGCAGCTTGGAGCTAGCGGCATACAATGAGCAGTTCTTC. Translated: CASSLELAAYNEQFF.

The rearrangement links TRBV5-1 to TRBJ1-1, with D perhaps TRBD1 (6 bases). Germline V lookup: CDR1 SGHRS, CDR2 YFSETQ. CDR3 length: 17 residues. The V end was cut by 5 bases, the J end by 0 bases, with 20 bases between. The CDR3 region has the DNA TGCGCCAGCAGTCCCCGCCCAGGGGATACGGTGAACACTGAAGCTTTCTTT. Its protein is CASSPRPGDTVNTEAFF.

J is TRBJ1-5 and V is TRBV6-5; the D gene is possibly TRBD1 (5 bases). V lost 7 bases to trimming and J lost 10 bases, with 14 bases between them. The germline V gene has CDR1 MNHEY and CDR2 SVGAGI. CDR3 length equals 12 residues. The DNA for the CDR3 is TGTGCCAGCAATGCTTGGGGCGATCCCCAGCATTTT. It specifies CASNAWGDPQHF.

This sequence joins TRBV13 and TRBJ2-2; the D gene is possibly TRBD1 (5 bases). CDR3 length: 13 amino acids. The ends were cut back, 5 bases at V and 1 base at J, with 5 bases in the middle. Germline loops: CDR1 PRHDT, CDR2 FYEKMQ (reference sequence). The CDR3 bases are TGTGCCAGCAGCACAGGGAACACCGGGGAGCTGTTTTTT. This translates into CASSTGNTGELFF.

The J gene is TRBJ2-1, the V gene TRBV19, with 8 bases identical to TRBD2. The ends lost 3 bases at V and 7 bases at J; junction bases unmatched: 11. The CDR3 loop spans 16 amino acids. Germline values: CDR1 LNHDA, CDR2 SQIVND (reference sequence). The CDR3 here is CASSIPRSGSPNEQFF. The DNA for the CDR3 is TGTGCCAGTAGTATTCCCCGGAGCGGGAGTCCGAATGAGCAGTTCTTC.

The CDR3 DNA sequence: TGTGCCAGCAGTGTGGAGACAGATGAAAAACTGTTTTTT. This sequence encodes CASSVETDEKLFF. The chain has TRBV2 and TRBJ1-4, with a possible D match to TRBD1 (5 bases). Germline loops: CDR1 SNHLY, CDR2 FYNNEI. The CDR3 length is 13 residues. V lost 4 bases, J lost 6 bases, and 9 bases lay in between.

The V gene is TRBV7-6, the J gene TRBJ2-5; no clear D. This CDR3 comprises 10 residues. V lost 9 bases and J 2 bases, leaving 4 bases between the germline ends. The germline gives CDR1 SGHVS, CDR2 FNYEAQ. The CDR3 reads CASGQETQYF. CDR3 sequence (DNA): TGTGCCAGTGGACAAGAGACCCAGTACTTC. Supplemented by reference TRBV7-6 and TRBJ2-5, the full variable domain reads GAGVSQSPRYKVTKRGQDVALRCDPISGHVSLYWYRQALGQGPEFLTYFNYEAQQDKSGLPNDRFSAERPEGSISTLTIQRTEQRDSAMYRCASGQETQYFGPGTRLLVL.

This chain joins TRBV7-2 and TRBJ2-7; 9 bases match TRBD1. The CDR3 loop spans 12 amino acids. The ends lost 4 bases at V and 6 bases at J; junction bases unmatched: 1. Germline V gene data show CDR1 as SGHTA and CDR2 as FQGNSA. The CDR3 DNA follows: TGTGCCAGCAGCTCGGGACAGGGCGAGCAGTACTTC. Encoded protein: CASSSGQGEQYF.

This chain joins TRBV10-3 and TRBJ2-3; 8 nucleotides agree with TRBD1. CDR3 length equals 16 residues. Germline lookup yields CDR1 ENHRY and CDR2 SYGVKD. With V trimmed by 4 bases and J by 1 base, 7 bases remained unmatched. The CDR3 here is CAISGGQGSGTDTQYF. The CDR3 DNA sequence: TGTGCCATCAGTGGAGGACAGGGATCAGGCACAGATACGCAGTATTTT.

The CDR3 DNA is TGTGCCAGCAGCTTGGGGGGGCCGGAAGCTTTCTTT. This sequence encodes CASSLGGPEAFF. The chain combines TRBV11-2 with TRBJ1-1, with a weak D call TRBD1 (6 bases). V was shortened by 3 bases and J by 8 bases, with 10 bases between the two germline ends. The CDR3 contains 12 residues. Germline loops: CDR1 SGHAT, CDR2 FQNNGV. Based on the CDR3 plus reference TRBV11-2 and TRBJ1-1, the full variable domain is EAGVAQSPRYKIIEKRQSVAFWCNPISGHATLYWYQQILGQGPKLLIQFQNNGVVDDSQLPKDRFSAERLKGVDSTLKIQPAKLEDSAVYLCASSLGGPEAFFGQGTRLTVV.

The V and J genes are TRBV24-1 and TRBJ2-7; 11 nucleotides agree with TRBD1. The CDR3 totals 14 residues. J gave up 7 bases and V 6 bases, and 7 bases lay outside the gene matches. Germline values: CDR1 KGHDR, CDR2 SFDVKD. The CDR3 bases are TGTGCCACCAGTCTCGGACAGGGGGCTTTGGAGCAGTACTTC. Its protein product is CATSLGQGALEQYF.

The chain links TRBV9 to TRBJ2-7, with TRBD2 identical over 7 bases. Germline V lookup: CDR1 SGDLS, CDR2 YYNGEE. Losses at the gene ends were 4 bases for V and 0 bases for J; bases not matched to a gene: 13. The CDR3 is made up of 17 amino acids. The CDR3 DNA sequence: TGTGCCAGCAGCTCCCCCCTCGGGCGGGAGACCTCCTACGAGCAGTACTTC. Protein: CASSSPLGRETSYEQYF.

In its sample, this clone was seen once. This rearrangement joins TRBV6-5 to TRBJ2-7; possible D gene TRBD1, 5 bases. The CDR3 spans 14 residues. Germline CDR1 and CDR2: MNHEY and SVGAGI. V lost 3 bases to trimming and J lost 8 bases, with 17 bases between them. The CDR3 spells CASSYPGASRQQYF. CDR3 nucleotides: TGTGCCAGCAGTTATCCTGGGGCCTCCCGCCAGCAGTACTTC.

V is TRBV9 and J is TRBJ2-2, with D unresolved. Trimming pared 5 bases from V and 7 bases from J, leaving 6 bases between. The CDR3 loop spans 11 amino acids. CDR1 and CDR2 from the germline V gene are SGDLS and YYNGEE. The CDR3, as DNA: TGTGCCAGCAGACTTTTCGGGGAGCTGTTTTTT. Amino acid sequence: CASRLFGELFF.

The J gene is TRBJ2-7, the V gene TRBV2, with a tentative D call TRBD2 (7 bases). V lost 8 bases and J 2 bases, leaving 19 bases between the germline ends. The CDR3 extends over 15 amino acids. Germline assignment: CDR1 SNHLY and CDR2 FYNNEI. CDR3 sequence (DNA): TGTGCCAGCGGACTGGGGGGGCTGGCTACCTACGAGCAGTACTTC. Residues: CASGLGGLATYEQYF.

This clone turned up a few times. CDR3 bases: TGTGCCAGTAGTCGTTTCCAATCCGGCAGCGAGCAGTACTTC. Protein sequence: CASSRFQSGSEQYF. The chain links TRBV19 to TRBJ2-7; D is unresolved. Trimming pared 5 bases from V and 6 bases from J, leaving 17 bases between. The CDR3 is 14 residues long. Germline CDR1 and CDR2: LNHDA and SQIVND (reference sequence).

The rearrangement links TRBV3-1 (or the pseudogene TRBV3-2) to TRBJ1-1; weak D call: TRBD1 (5 bases). With 8 bases removed from V and 0 bases from J, the gap between germline ends came to 13 bases. Germline V gene lookup returns CDR1 LGHDT and CDR2 YNNKEL (reference sequence). The CDR3 is made up of 14 amino acids. CDR3 loop: CASVDTGMNTEAFF. In DNA form, the CDR3 reads TGTGCCAGCGTCGATACAGGAATGAACACTGAAGCTTTCTTT.

The gene calls are TRBV9 and TRBJ1-6; maybe TRBD1 (5 bases). Germline V CDR1 and CDR2: SGDLS, YYNGEE. The CDR3 is 16 amino acids. V shed 4 bases and J shed 3 bases, with 14 bases lying between them. The CDR3 loop is CASSPQYRNYNSPLHF. CDR3 DNA: TGTGCCAGCAGCCCCCAATACAGGAACTATAATTCACCCCTCCACTTT.

The V call is TRBV24-1, the J call TRBJ2-1; 7 bases agree with TRBD1. V lost 4 bases and J lost 7; bases outside the gene matches: 12. Germline V gene lookup returns CDR1 KGHDR and CDR2 SFDVKD. The CDR3 is 16 amino acids. The CDR3 DNA follows: TGTGCCACCAGTGACCCGACAGGGCGAGGGGCTAATGAGCAGTTCTTC. Translating it yields CATSDPTGRGANEQFF.

The chain joins TRBV5-1 to TRBJ1-3; D is uncertain. The CDR3 consists of 13 residues. Trimming removed 9 bases at V and 1 base at J, with 11 bases between. CDR1 and CDR2 from the germline V gene are SGHRS and YFSETQ. The CDR3 reads CATTDISGNTIYF. The CDR3 DNA reads as TGCGCCACCACCGACATATCTGGAAACACCATATATTTT.

In its sample, this clone was seen once. V is TRBV7-2 and J is TRBJ2-5; 10 bases are shared with TRBD2. The CDR3 has 14 amino acids. Germline values: CDR1 SGHTA, CDR2 FQGNSA. V lost 6 bases, J lost 6 bases, and 7 bases stayed unmatched. The CDR3 loop is CASSQRGGLKTQYF. CDR3 bases: TGTGCCAGCAGTCAGCGGGGGGGCCTGAAGACCCAGTACTTC.

This chain uses TRBV7-8 with TRBJ1-1; D is possibly TRBD1 (6 bases). The CDR3 length is 14 residues. Germline V CDR1 and CDR2: SGHVS, FQNEAQ. Trimming shortened V by 4 bases and J by 3 bases, and 12 bases separated the two germline ends. The CDR3 coding sequence is TGTGCCAGCAGCTCGGGGGCTGTGGACACTGAAGCTTTCTTT. This translates into CASSSGAVDTEAFF.

The chain links TRBV28 to TRBJ2-1, with TRBD2 matching 7 bases. The germline gives CDR1 MDHEN, CDR2 SYDVKM. The CDR3 length is 14 residues. J lost 2 bases, V lost 8 bases, and 6 bases had no gene match. CDR3 loop: CASGREGPYNEQFF. The CDR3, as DNA: TGTGCCAGCGGGAGGGAGGGACCCTACAATGAGCAGTTCTTC. The variable domain in full, with the rest retrieved from reference TRBV28 and TRBJ2-1, is DVKVTQSSRYLVKRTGEKVFLECVQDMDHENMFWYRQDPGLGLRLIYFSYDVKMKEKGDIPEGYSVSREKKERFSLILESASTNQTSMYLCASGREGPYNEQFFGPGTRLTVL.

V and J are TRBV28 and TRBJ1-1; 9 nucleotides agree with TRBD1. The CDR3 length is 15 residues. From germline, CDR1 is MDHEN and CDR2 SYDVKM. With V trimmed by 6 bases and J by 5 bases, 10 bases remained unmatched. The CDR3: CASRPPGQGGTEAFF. CDR3 nucleotide sequence: TGTGCCAGCAGACCCCCGGGACAGGGTGGGACTGAAGCTTTCTTT.

This clone has a single count. This chain joins TRBV28 and TRBJ1-5; tentatively, D is TRBD1 (5 bases). V was pared by 7 bases and J by 5 bases, with 15 bases between. This CDR3 spans 14 amino acids. The V gene's germline CDR1 is MDHEN and CDR2 SYDVKM. The CDR3 sequence is CASNSPREDQPQHF. The DNA for the CDR3 is TGTGCCAGCAATTCCCCCAGGGAGGATCAGCCCCAGCATTTT.

V gene TRBV24-1 combines with J gene TRBJ2-7; D not resolved. The CDR3 sequence is 13 residues long. Germline CDR1 KGHDR, CDR2 SFDVKD. V was shortened by 0 bases and J by 3 bases, with 5 bases between the two germline ends. The CDR3 sequence is CATSDLDHYEQYF. The CDR3 DNA follows: TGTGCCACCAGTGATTTGGACCACTACGAGCAGTACTTC.